This passage covers 11 T cell receptor beta chains from one sample sequenced in a study of type 1 and type 2 diabetes patients. Amplification started from genomic DNA. Amplification of the beta chain CDR3 used 30 forward and 13 reverse multiplex primers. TCRdb re-analysed the multiplex PCR reads in MiXCR, keeping a single row per CDR3 protein. The sample has 280,000 or so distinct CDR3 sequences; roughly 50% are singletons. Specimen: peripheral blood mononuclear cells (PBMCs). Receptors originate from a man aged 18 to 29 with type 2 diabetes.

CDR3 sequence (DNA): TGCGCCAGCAGTGAGAATCATGGGAGCACTGAAGCTTTCTTT. Amino acids: CASSENHGSTEAFF. The V call is TRBV5-1, the J call TRBJ1-1, with D unresolved. V was shortened by 5 bases and J by 4 bases, with 15 bases between the two germline ends. Germline assignment: CDR1 SGHRS and CDR2 YFSETQ. The CDR3 has 14 residues.

The chain has TRBV27 and TRBJ1-1, with 8 bases lining up with TRBD1. Germline assignment: CDR1 MNHEY and CDR2 SMNVEV (reference sequence). Trimming cost V 3 bases and J 7 bases; bases outside gene matches: 10. The CDR3 runs 15 residues. The CDR3 DNA sequence: TGTGCCAGCAGTTTGGTCGGACAGGGATTGGGTGAAGCTTTCTTT. Its protein product is CASSLVGQGLGEAFF.

On this clonotype itself: This may be a read error: a much more frequent sequence differs by one nucleotide. The V call is TRBV20-1, the J call TRBJ2-2; 12 nucleotides match TRBD2. Germline V gene data show CDR1 as DFQATT and CDR2 as SNEGSKA (reference sequence). The junction had 2 bases not matched to a gene; V was cut back by 1 base and J by 5 bases. CDR3 length: 15 residues. The CDR3 protein is CSARGLAGETGELFF. The CDR3 nucleotides are TGCAGTGCTAGAGGACTAGCGGGAGAAACCGGGGAGCTGTTTTTT.

The V call is TRBV2, the J call TRBJ1-3; TRBD1 agrees at 8 bases. From germline, CDR1 is SNHLY and CDR2 FYNNEI. V shed 9 bases, J shed 3 bases, and the junction held 7 bases outside the gene matches. The CDR3 is made up of 14 amino acids. Here the CDR3 reads CARQRGQGGNTIYF. DNA of the CDR3: TGTGCCAGGCAAAGAGGACAGGGTGGAAACACCATATATTTT.

This clonotype showed up many times. The chain is built from TRBV15 and TRBJ1-6, with D possibly TRBD1 on 5 matching bases. Germline V gene data show CDR1 as LNHNV and CDR2 as YYDKDF (reference sequence). The V gene lost 1 base and the J gene lost 11 bases, with 12 bases spanning the gap. This CDR3 has 14 amino acids. The CDR3 is CATSRAEGTPPLHF. The CDR3 DNA follows: TGTGCCACCAGCAGAGCGGAGGGGACCCCACCCCTCCACTTT.

The chain joins TRBV19 to TRBJ2-7; TRBD1 agrees at 10 bases. CDR1 LNHDA and CDR2 SQIVND come from the germline V gene (reference sequence). The CDR3 runs to 15 residues. The ends lost 5 bases at V and 0 bases at J; junction bases unmatched: 4. DNA for the CDR3: TGTGCCAGTAGTGCTAGGACAGGGGGCTCCTACGAGCAGTACTTC. Protein product: CASSARTGGSYEQYF.

V and J are TRBV2 and TRBJ2-1; D remains ambiguous. The ends were cut back, 10 bases at V and 0 bases at J, with 10 bases in the middle. Germline V gene data show CDR1 as SNHLY and CDR2 as FYNNEI. The CDR3 is 13 amino acids. The CDR3 here is CATSPSSYNEQFF. CDR3 DNA: TGTGCCACCTCGCCGAGCTCCTACAATGAGCAGTTCTTC.

At least ten counts were recorded for this clonotype. The chain couples TRBV7-2 to TRBJ1-6, with a possible D match to TRBD1 (5 bases). CDR3 size: 16 residues. Germline V gene lookup returns CDR1 SGHTA and CDR2 FQGNSA. V was cut by 0 bases and J by 7 bases, with 13 bases left in between. In nucleotides, the CDR3 is TGTGCCAGCAGCTTAGCGGCTACACGGGACAATTCACCCCTCCACTTT. Protein: CASSLAATRDNSPLHF.

The CDR3 loop is CSAQLIYEQYF. CDR3 nucleotide sequence: TGCAGTGCTCAACTCATCTACGAGCAGTACTTC. This chain uses TRBV20-1 with TRBJ2-7; D not resolved. V lost 5 bases and J 3 bases, leaving 8 bases between the germline ends. The germline V gene has CDR1 DFQATT and CDR2 SNEGSKA (reference sequence). This CDR3 has 11 residues.

This chain connects TRBV27 to TRBJ1-1; TRBD1 matches 10 bases. The CDR3 runs 14 residues. The junction had 0 bases not matched to a gene; V was cut back by 4 bases and J by 1 base. Germline V gene sequence: CDR1 MNHEY, CDR2 SMNVEV (reference sequence). The CDR3 loop is CASSWTGGNTEAFF. CDR3 coding DNA: TGTGCCAGCAGTTGGACAGGGGGGAACACTGAAGCTTTCTTT.

V gene TRBV19 combines with J gene TRBJ2-1; the match to TRBD2 covers 11 bases. The CDR3 covers 19 residues. Germline CDR1 and CDR2: LNHDA and SQIVND (reference sequence). The ends lost 5 bases at V and 4 bases at J; junction bases unmatched: 16. This CDR3 reads CASSGLSGTSGFKYNEQFF. The CDR3 DNA is TGTGCCAGTAGTGGTTTATCGGGGACTAGCGGATTTAAGTACAATGAGCAGTTCTTC. The complete variable domain, with remaining parts taken from reference TRBV19 and TRBJ2-1, reads DGGITQSPKYLFRKEGQNVTLSCEQNLNHDAMYWYRQDPGQGLRLIYYSQIVNDFQKGDIAEGYSVSREKKESFPLTVTSAQKNPTAFYLCASSGLSGTSGFKYNEQFFGPGTRLTVL.